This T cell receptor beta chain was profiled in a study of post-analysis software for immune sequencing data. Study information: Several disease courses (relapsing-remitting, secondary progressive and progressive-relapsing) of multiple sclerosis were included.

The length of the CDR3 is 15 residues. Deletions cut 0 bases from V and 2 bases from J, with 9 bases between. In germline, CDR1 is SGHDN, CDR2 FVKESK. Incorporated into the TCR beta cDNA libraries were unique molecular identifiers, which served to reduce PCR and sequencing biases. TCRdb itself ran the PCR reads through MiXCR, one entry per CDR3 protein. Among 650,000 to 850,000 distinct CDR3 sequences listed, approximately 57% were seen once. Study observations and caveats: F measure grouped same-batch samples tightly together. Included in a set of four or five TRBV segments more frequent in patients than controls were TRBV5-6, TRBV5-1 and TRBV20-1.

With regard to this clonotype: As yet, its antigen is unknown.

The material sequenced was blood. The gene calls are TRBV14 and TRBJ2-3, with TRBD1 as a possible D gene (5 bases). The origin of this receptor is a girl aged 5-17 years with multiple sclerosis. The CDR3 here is CASSQEGRVTDTQYF. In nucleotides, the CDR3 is TGTGCCAGCAGCCAAGAAGGCAGGGTCACAGATACGCAGTATTTT.